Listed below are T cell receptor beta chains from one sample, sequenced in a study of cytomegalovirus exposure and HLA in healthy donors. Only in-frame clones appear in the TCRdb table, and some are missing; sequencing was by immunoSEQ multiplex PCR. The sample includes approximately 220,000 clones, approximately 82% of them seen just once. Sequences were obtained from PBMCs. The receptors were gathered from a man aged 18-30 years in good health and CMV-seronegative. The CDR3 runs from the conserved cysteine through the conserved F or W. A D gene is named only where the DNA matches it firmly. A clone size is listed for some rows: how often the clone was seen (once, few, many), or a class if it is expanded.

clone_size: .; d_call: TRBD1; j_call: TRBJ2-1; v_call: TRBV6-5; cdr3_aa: CASRQGGLDEQFF; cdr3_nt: TGTGCCAGTAGACAGGGCGGTTTGGATGAGCAGTTCTTC
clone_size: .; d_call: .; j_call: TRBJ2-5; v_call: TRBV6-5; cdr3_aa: CASSYSLPPREETQYF; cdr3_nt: TGTGCCAGCAGTTACTCCCTTCCCCCAAGGGAGGAGACCCAGTACTTC
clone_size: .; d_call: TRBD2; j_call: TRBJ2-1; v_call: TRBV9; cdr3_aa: CASSQGGTSGENEQFF; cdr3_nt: TGTGCCAGCAGCCAGGGGGGGACTAGCGGGGAGAATGAGCAGTTCTTC
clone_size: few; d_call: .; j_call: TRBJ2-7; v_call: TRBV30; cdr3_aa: CAWSVGSGYEQYF; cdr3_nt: TGTGCCTGGAGTGTTGGTAGCGGCTACGAGCAGTACTTC
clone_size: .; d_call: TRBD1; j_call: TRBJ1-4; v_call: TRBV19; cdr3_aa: CASSISRRGPTNEKLFF; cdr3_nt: TGTGCCAGTAGTATAAGTCGGAGGGGGCCAACTAATGAAAAACTGTTTTTT
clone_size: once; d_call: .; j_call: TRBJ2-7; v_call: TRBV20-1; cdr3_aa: CSARATAPQYF; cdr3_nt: TGCAGTGCTAGAGCGACAGCCCCGCAGTACTTC
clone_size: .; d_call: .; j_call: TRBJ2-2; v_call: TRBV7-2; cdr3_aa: CASSLEWHTGELFF; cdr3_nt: TGTGCCAGCAGCTTAGAGTGGCATACCGGGGAGCTGTTTTTT
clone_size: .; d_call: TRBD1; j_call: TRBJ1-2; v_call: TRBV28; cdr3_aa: CASSPRTGEVYGYTF; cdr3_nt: TGTGCCAGCAGTCCACGGACAGGGGAAGTGTATGGCTACACCTTC
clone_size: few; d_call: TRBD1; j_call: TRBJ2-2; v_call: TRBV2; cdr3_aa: CASSLDRGTGELFF; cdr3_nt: TGTGCCAGCAGTTTGGACAGGGGGACCGGGGAGCTGTTTTTT
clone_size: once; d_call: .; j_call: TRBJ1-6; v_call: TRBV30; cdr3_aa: CAWGAREDSPLHF; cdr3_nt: TGTGCCTGGGGGGCGAGGGAGGATTCACCCCTCCACTTT
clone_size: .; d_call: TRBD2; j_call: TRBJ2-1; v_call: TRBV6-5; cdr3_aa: CASSYGTSGGNEQFF; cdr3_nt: TGTGCCAGCAGTTACGGGACTAGCGGCGGGAATGAGCAGTTCTTC